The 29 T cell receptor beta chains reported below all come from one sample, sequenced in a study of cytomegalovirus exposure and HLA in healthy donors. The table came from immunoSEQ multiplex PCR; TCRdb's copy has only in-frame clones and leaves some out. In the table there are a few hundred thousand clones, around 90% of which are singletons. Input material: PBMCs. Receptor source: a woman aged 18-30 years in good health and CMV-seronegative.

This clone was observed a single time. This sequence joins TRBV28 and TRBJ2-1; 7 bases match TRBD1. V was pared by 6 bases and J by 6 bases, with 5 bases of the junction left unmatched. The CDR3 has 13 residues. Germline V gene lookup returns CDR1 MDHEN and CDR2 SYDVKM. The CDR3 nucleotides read TGTGCCAGCAGATTACAGGGGCGCAATGAGCAGTTCTTC. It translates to CASRLQGRNEQFF.

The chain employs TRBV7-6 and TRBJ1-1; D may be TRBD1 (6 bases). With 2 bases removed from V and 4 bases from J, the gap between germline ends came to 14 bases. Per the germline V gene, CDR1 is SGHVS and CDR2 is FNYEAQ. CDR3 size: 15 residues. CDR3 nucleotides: TGTGCCAGCAGCTTAATAGTACAGGGCAGCACTGAAGCTTTCTTT. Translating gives CASSLIVQGSTEAFF.

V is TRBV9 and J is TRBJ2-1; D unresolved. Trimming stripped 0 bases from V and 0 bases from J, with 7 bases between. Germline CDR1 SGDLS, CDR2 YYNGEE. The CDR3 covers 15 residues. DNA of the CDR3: TGTGCCAGCAGCGTAGCAACCAGCTCCTACAATGAGCAGTTCTTC. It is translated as CASSVATSSYNEQFF.

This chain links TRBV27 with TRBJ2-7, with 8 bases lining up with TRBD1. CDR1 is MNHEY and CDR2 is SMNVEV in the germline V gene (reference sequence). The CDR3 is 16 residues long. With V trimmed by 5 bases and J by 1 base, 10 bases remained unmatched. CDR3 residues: CASSQPGTGGSYEQYF. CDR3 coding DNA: TGTGCCAGCAGTCAACCGGGAACAGGGGGTTCCTACGAGCAGTACTTC.

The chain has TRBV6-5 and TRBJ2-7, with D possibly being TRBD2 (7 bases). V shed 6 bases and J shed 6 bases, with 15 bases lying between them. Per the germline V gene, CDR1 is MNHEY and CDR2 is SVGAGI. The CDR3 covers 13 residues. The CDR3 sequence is CASRRGGVGEQYF. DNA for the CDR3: TGTGCCAGCAGGAGAGGGGGGGTAGGCGAGCAGTACTTC.

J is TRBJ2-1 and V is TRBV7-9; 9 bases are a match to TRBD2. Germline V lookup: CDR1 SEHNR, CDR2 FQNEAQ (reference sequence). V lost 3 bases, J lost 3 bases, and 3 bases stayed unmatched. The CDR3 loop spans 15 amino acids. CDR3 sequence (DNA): TGTGCCAGCAGCTTTAATAGCGGGAGCTACAATGAGCAGTTCTTC. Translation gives CASSFNSGSYNEQFF.

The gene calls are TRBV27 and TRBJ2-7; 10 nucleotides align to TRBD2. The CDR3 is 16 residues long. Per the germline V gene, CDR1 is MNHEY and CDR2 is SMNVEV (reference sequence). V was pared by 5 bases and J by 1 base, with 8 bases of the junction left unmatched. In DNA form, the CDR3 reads TGTGCCAGCAGTCCAATAACTAGCGGGATTTCCTACGAGCAGTACTTC. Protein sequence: CASSPITSGISYEQYF.

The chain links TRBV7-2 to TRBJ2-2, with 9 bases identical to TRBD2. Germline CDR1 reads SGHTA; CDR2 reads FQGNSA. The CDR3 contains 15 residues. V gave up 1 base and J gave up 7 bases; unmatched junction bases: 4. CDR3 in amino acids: CASSLEGLASGELFF. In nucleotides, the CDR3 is TGTGCCAGCAGCTTAGAAGGACTAGCGAGCGGGGAGCTGTTTTTT.

CDR3 protein: CASSLLAGPNYGYTF. The CDR3 region has the DNA TGTGCCAGCAGCTTACTGGCAGGGCCTAACTATGGCTACACCTTC. V is TRBV11-2 and J is TRBJ1-2; possible D gene TRBD1, 5 bases. V was shortened by 2 bases and J by 0 bases, with 10 bases between the two germline ends. The CDR3 consists of 15 residues. Germline lookup yields CDR1 SGHAT and CDR2 FQNNGV.

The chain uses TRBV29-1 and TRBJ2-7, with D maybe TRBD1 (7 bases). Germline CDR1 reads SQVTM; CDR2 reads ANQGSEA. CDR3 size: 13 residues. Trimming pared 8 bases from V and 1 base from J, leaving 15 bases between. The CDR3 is CSIQGEASYEQYF. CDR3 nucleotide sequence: TGCAGCATTCAGGGGGAGGCTTCCTACGAGCAGTACTTC.

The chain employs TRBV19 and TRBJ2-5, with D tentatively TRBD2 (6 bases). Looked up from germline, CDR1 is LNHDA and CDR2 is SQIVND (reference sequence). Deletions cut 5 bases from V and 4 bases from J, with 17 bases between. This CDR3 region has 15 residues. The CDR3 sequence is CASSDEHNGGETQYF. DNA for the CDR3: TGTGCCAGTAGTGACGAACACAACGGGGGAGAGACCCAGTACTTC. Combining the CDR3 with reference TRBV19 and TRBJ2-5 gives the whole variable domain DGGITQSPKYLFRKEGQNVTLSCEQNLNHDAMYWYRQDPGQGLRLIYYSQIVNDFQKGDIAEGYSVSREKKESFPLTVTSAQKNPTAFYLCASSDEHNGGETQYFGPGTRLLVL.

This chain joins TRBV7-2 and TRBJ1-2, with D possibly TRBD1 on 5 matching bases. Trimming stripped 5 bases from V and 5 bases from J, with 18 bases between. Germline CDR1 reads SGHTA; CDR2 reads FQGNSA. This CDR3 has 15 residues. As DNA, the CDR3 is TGTGCCAGCAGCACGGGGGACGGCCGAGGGTATGGCTACACCTTC. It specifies CASSTGDGRGYGYTF.

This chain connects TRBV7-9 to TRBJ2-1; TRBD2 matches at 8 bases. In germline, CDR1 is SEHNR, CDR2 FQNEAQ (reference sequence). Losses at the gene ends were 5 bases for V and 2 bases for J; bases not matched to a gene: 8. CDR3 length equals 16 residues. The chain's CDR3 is CASSTSLAETYNEQFF. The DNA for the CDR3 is TGTGCCAGCAGCACTTCACTAGCGGAGACCTACAATGAGCAGTTCTTC.

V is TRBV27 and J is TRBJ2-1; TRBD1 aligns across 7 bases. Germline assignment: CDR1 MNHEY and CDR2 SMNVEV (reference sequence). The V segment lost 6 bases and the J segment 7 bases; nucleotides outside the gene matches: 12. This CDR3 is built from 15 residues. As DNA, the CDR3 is TGTGCCAGCAGCCAGATAGGGGGCGCGAGAAATGAGCAGTTCTTC. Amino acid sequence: CASSQIGGARNEQFF.

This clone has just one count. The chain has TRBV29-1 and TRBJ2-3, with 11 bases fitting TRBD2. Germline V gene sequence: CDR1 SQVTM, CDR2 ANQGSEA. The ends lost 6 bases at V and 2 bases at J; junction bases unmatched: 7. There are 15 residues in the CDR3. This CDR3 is CSVVIAGGSTDTQYF. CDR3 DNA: TGCAGCGTCGTTATAGCGGGAGGGTCCACAGATACGCAGTATTTT.

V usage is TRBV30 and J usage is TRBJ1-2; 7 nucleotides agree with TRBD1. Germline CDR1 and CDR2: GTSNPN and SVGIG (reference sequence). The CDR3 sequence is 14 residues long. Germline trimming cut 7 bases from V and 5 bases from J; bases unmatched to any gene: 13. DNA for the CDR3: TGTGCCTCGCTGGAGCACGCAGGGGGGTATGGCTACACCTTC. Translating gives CASLEHAGGYGYTF.

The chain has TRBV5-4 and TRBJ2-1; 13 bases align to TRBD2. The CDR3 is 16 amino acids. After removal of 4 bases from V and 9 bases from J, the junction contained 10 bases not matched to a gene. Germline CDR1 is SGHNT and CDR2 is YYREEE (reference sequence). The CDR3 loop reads CASSTELAGGLGEQFF. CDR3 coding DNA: TGTGCCAGCAGCACCGAACTAGCGGGAGGGCTTGGTGAGCAGTTCTTC.

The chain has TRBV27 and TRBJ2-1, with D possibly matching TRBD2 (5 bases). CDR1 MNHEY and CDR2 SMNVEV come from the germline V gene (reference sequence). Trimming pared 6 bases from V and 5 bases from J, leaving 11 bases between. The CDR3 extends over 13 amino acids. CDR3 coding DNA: TGTGCCAGCAGACGAGGGCCGGACAATGAGCAGTTCTTC. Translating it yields CASRRGPDNEQFF.

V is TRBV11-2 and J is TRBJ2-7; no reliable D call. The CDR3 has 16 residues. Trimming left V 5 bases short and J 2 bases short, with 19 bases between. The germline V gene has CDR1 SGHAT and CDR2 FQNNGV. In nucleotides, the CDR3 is TGTGCCAGCAGCCCATCTAGGAGATTCATCCCCTACGAGCAGTACTTC. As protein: CASSPSRRFIPYEQYF.

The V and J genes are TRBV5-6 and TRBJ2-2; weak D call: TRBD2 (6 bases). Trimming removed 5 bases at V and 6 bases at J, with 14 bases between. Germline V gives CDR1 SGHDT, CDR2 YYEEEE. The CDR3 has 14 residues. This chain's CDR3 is CASRIGGVAGELFF. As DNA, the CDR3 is TGTGCCAGCAGAATCGGGGGTGTTGCCGGGGAGCTGTTTTTT. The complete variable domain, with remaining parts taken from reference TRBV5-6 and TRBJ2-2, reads DAGVTQSPTHLIKTRGQQVTLRCSPKSGHDTVSWYQQALGQGPQFIFQYYEEEERQRGNFPDRFSGHQFPNYSSELNVNALLLGDSALYLCASRIGGVAGELFFGEGSRLTVL.

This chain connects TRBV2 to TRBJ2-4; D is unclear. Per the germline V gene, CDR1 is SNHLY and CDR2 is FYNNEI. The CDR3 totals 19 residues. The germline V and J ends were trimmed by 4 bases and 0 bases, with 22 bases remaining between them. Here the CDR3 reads CASSAPVGSRLEAKNIQYF. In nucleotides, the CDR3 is TGTGCCAGCAGTGCCCCCGTGGGTAGCCGACTTGAAGCCAAAAACATTCAGTACTTC.

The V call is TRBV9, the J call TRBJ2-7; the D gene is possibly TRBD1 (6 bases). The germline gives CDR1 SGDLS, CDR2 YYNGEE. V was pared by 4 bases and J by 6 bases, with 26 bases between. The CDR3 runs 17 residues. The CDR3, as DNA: TGTGCCAGCAGCCTTTACGGTGTGGCAGGGGAGTCCGTCGAGCAGTACTTC. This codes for CASSLYGVAGESVEQYF.

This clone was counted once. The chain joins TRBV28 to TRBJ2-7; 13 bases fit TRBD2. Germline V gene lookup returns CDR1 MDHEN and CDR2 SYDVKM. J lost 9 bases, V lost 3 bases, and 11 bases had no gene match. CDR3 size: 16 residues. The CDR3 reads CASSFPTSGRAGGQYF. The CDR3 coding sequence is TGTGCCAGCAGTTTCCCTACTAGCGGGAGGGCTGGGGGGCAGTACTTC.

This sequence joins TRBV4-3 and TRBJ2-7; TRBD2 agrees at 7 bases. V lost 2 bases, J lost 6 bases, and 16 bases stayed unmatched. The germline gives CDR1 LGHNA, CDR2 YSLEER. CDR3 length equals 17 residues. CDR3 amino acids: CASSQKSQAGEVSEQYF. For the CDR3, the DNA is TGCGCCAGCAGCCAAAAAAGTCAGGCGGGAGAGGTCTCCGAGCAGTACTTC.

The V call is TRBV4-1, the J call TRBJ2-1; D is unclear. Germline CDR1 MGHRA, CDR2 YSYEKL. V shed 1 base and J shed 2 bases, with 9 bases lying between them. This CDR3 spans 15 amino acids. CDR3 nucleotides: TGCGCCAGCAGCCAAGCTCAGGTAACCTACAATGAGCAGTTCTTC. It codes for CASSQAQVTYNEQFF.

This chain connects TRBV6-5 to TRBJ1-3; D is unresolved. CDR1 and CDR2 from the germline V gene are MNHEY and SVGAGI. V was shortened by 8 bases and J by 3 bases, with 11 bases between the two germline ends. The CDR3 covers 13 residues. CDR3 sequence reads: CASGRGSGNTIYF. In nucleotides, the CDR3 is TGTGCCAGCGGTCGAGGGAGTGGAAACACCATATATTTT.

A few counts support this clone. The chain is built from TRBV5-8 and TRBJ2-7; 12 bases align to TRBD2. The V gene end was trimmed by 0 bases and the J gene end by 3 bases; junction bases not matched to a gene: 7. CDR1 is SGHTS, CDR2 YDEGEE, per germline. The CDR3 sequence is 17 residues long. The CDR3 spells CASSLDSRLAGDYEQYF. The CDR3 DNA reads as TGTGCCAGCAGCTTGGACTCCAGACTAGCGGGAGACTACGAGCAGTACTTC.

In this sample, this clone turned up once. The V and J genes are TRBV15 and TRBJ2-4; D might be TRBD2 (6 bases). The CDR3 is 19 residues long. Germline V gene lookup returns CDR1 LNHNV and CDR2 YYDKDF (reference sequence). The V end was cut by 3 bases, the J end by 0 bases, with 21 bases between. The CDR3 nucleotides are TGTGCCACCAGCAGGGAGGGCTTGGAAGGTCCTCTAGCCAAAAACATTCAGTACTTC. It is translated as CATSREGLEGPLAKNIQYF. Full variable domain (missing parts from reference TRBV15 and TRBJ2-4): DAMVIQNPRYQVTQFGKPVTLSCSQTLNHNVMYWYQQKSSQAPKLLFHYYDKDFNNEADTPDNFQSRRPNTSFCFLDIRSPGLGDTAMYLCATSREGLEGPLAKNIQYFGAGTRLSVL.

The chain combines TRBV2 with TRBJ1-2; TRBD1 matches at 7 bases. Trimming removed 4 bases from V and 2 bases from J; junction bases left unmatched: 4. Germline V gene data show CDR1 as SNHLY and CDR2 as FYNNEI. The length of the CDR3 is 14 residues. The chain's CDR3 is CASSATGANYGYTF. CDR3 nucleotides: TGTGCCAGCAGTGCAACAGGGGCCAACTATGGCTACACCTTC.